The subject of this entry is one T cell receptor beta chain. Sequencing of TCR beta drew on CD8+ and CD4+ T cells from blood. Controls were healthy donors chosen to match patients in age and sex. Isolation of CD8+ and CD4+ T cells was performed negatively, whereas enrichment of TEMRA cells was done by FACS. Reverse transcription of roughly 0.5 to 1 ug RNA was performed with random hexamers. TCRdb re-derived calls from the immunoSEQ multiplex PCR reads in MiXCR, one entry per CDR3 protein. The sample consists of some 150,000 distinct CDR3 sequences, approximately 94% of them appearing once. Per germline, CDR1 DFQATT and CDR2 SNEGSKA (reference sequence). V was clipped by 3 bases and J by 6 bases; unmatched bases: 13. The CDR3 is 15 amino acids. This sample was taken from a study of CD8 T cells in Susac syndrome.

Sequenced material: CD4+ T cells from PBMCs. This receptor was taken from a human donor in good health. The chain links TRBV20-1 to TRBJ1-1, with 7 bases fitting TRBD1. The CDR3 coding sequence is TGCAGTGCTAGTAATTTTGTACAGGGGTCGGCTGAAGCTTTCTTT. It codes for CSASNFVQGSAEAFF.